Following are 26 T cell receptor beta chains from one sample sequenced in a study of cytomegalovirus exposure and HLA in healthy donors. It was with 60 Vbeta and 13 Jbeta primers that the PCR ran. The data were produced by immunoSEQ multiplex PCR, yet TCRdb's version contains in-frame clones alone and is incomplete. The sample lists about 190,000 clones; around 81% were seen once. Sequenced input: PBMCs. The source of these receptors is a woman in her forties or fifties in good health and CMV-seropositive.

There are a few counts of this clone. The J gene is TRBJ2-5, the V gene TRBV7-2, with D tentatively TRBD1 (5 bases). V lost 1 base, J lost 5 bases, and 14 bases lay in between. CDR1 and CDR2 (germline): SGHTA, FQGNSA. The CDR3 covers 15 residues. The CDR3 is CASSLGGARKETQYF. For the CDR3, the DNA is TGTGCCAGCAGCTTAGGTGGGGCCAGGAAGGAGACCCAGTACTTC.

The chain is built from TRBV5-1 and TRBJ2-5; maybe TRBD1 (7 bases). Germline CDR1 SGHRS, CDR2 YFSETQ. The CDR3 is made up of 18 amino acids. With 0 bases removed from V and 2 bases from J, the gap between germline ends came to 20 bases. The CDR3 DNA reads TGCGCCAGCAGCTTGGGCCAAAGGAGGGGGCCCCTTCAAGAGACCCAGTACTTC. Amino acids: CASSLGQRRGPLQETQYF.

The chain carries TRBV18 and TRBJ1-5, with 7 bases fitting TRBD1. J was trimmed by 2 bases and V by 5 bases; bases with no gene match: 3. Germline CDR1 and CDR2: KGHSH and LQKENI. The CDR3 consists of 14 residues. CDR3 region: CASSTQGGNQPQHF. CDR3 sequence (DNA): TGTGCCAGCTCAACCCAGGGGGGCAATCAGCCCCAGCATTTT.

The sample holds one count of this clone. The chain couples TRBV18 to TRBJ2-7; TRBD1 agrees at 10 bases. Germline V gene data show CDR1 as KGHSH and CDR2 as LQKENI. The CDR3 extends over 14 amino acids. The V and J ends lost 9 bases and 3 bases, in that order; junction bases with no gene match: 8. This CDR3 reads CASFRDRGFYEQYF. DNA for the CDR3: TGTGCCAGTTTCCGGGACAGGGGCTTCTACGAGCAGTACTTC.

This chain joins TRBV5-1 and TRBJ2-3; TRBD1 agrees at 7 bases. V shed 0 bases and J 0 bases; nucleotides not matched to a gene: 10. There are 18 residues in the CDR3. The V gene's germline CDR1 is SGHRS and CDR2 YFSETQ. The CDR3 is CASSLEAQGTPSTDTQYF. DNA of the CDR3: TGCGCCAGCAGCTTGGAAGCACAGGGGACCCCTAGCACAGATACGCAGTATTTT.

The rearrangement uses TRBV5-4 and TRBJ2-4; D is perhaps TRBD2 (6 bases). Germline lookup yields CDR1 SGHNT and CDR2 YYREEE (reference sequence). Trimming took 5 bases from V and 4 from J, leaving 7 bases between them. The CDR3 covers 12 residues. The CDR3 is CASRGRKNIQYF. The CDR3 nucleotides read TGTGCCAGCAGGGGGAGGAAAAACATTCAGTACTTC.

This clone came up once. V usage is TRBV5-1 and J usage is TRBJ2-2; D is perhaps TRBD1 (6 bases). Trimming removed 2 bases at V and 1 base at J, with 12 bases between. The germline gives CDR1 SGHRS, CDR2 YFSETQ. The CDR3 is 16 amino acids. The DNA of the CDR3 is TGCGCCAGCAGCTTACGGACAGCCGAGAACACCGGGGAGCTGTTTTTT. Its protein is CASSLRTAENTGELFF. The full variable domain, rest sourced from reference TRBV5-1 and TRBJ2-2, is KAGVTQTPRYLIKTRGQQVTLSCSPISGHRSVSWYQQTPGQGLQFLFEYFSETQRNKGNFPGRFSGRQFSNSRSEMNVSTLELGDSALYLCASSLRTAENTGELFFGEGSRLTVL.

This chain connects TRBV18 to TRBJ1-1; D not certain. Between the trimmed V and J ends, which lost 2 bases and 0 bases, there was a span of 10 bases. The CDR3 is 15 residues long. From germline, CDR1 is KGHSH and CDR2 LQKENI. The CDR3 sequence: CASSPSSQLNTEAFF. CDR3 nucleotide sequence: TGTGCCAGCTCACCATCTTCACAACTGAACACTGAAGCTTTCTTT.

The chain is built from TRBV29-1 and TRBJ2-5; no definite D call. V was pared by 1 base and J by 5 bases, with 8 bases between. The CDR3 length is 12 residues. Germline CDR1 and CDR2: SQVTM and ANQGSEA. CDR3 nucleotide sequence: TGCAGCGTTGAAGGTACCGGGGAGACCCAGTACTTC. Protein: CSVEGTGETQYF.

In its sample, this clone was seen a few times. The chain has TRBV2 and TRBJ2-5, with 7 bases identical to TRBD1. The CDR3 is 14 residues long. With V trimmed by 4 bases and J by 5 bases, 7 bases remained unmatched. Germline V lookup: CDR1 SNHLY, CDR2 FYNNEI. The CDR3 spells CASSGQGVWETQYF. The CDR3 nucleotides are TGTGCCAGCAGTGGGCAGGGGGTTTGGGAGACCCAGTACTTC.

The chain uses TRBV6-1 and TRBJ2-7; D perhaps matches TRBD1 (5 bases). Between the trimmed V and J ends, which lost 6 bases and 6 bases, there was a span of 21 bases. Germline assignment: CDR1 MNHNS and CDR2 SASEGT. The CDR3 contains 15 residues. The CDR3 DNA reads TGTGCCAGCAGCCCCGGGCAGGGCGCACCCCGCGAGCAGTACTTC. It encodes CASSPGQGAPREQYF.

The V call is TRBV5-6, the J call TRBJ2-4; 10 bases are shared with TRBD2. V shed 2 bases, J shed 5 bases, and the junction held 13 bases outside the gene matches. From germline, CDR1 is SGHDT and CDR2 YYEEEE. This CDR3 spans 18 amino acids. The CDR3 region is CASSFFRASGGRENIQYF. In DNA form, the CDR3 reads TGTGCCAGCAGCTTCTTCCGGGCTAGCGGGGGTAGGGAAAACATTCAGTACTTC.

The chain is built from TRBV6-5 and TRBJ1-5; D uncertain. Trimming left V 0 bases short and J 2 bases short, with 11 bases between. The CDR3 loop spans 16 amino acids. CDR1 and CDR2 (germline): MNHEY, SVGAGI. CDR3 loop: CASSYSSTGRNQPQHF. The CDR3 DNA sequence: TGTGCCAGCAGTTACTCTTCAACGGGTCGCAATCAGCCCCAGCATTTT.

The genes are TRBV7-2 and TRBJ1-5; the match to TRBD1 covers 8 bases. Trimming removed 6 bases from V and 7 bases from J; junction bases left unmatched: 8. CDR3 length equals 14 residues. Germline-derived CDR1 and CDR2 are SGHTA and FQGNSA. The CDR3 loop reads CASRMTGDGQPQHF. The CDR3 DNA is TGTGCCAGCAGAATGACAGGGGATGGCCAGCCCCAGCATTTT. The full variable domain, rest sourced from reference TRBV7-2 and TRBJ1-5, is GAGVSQSPSNKVTEKGKDVELRCDPISGHTALYWYRQSLGQGLEFLIYFQGNSAPDKSGLPSDRFSAERTGGSVSTLTIQRTQQEDSAVYLCASRMTGDGQPQHFGDGTRLSIL.

The chain couples TRBV7-6 to TRBJ2-2; 9 bases agree with TRBD2. V shed 10 bases, J shed 4 bases, and the junction held 7 bases outside the gene matches. The CDR3 runs to 14 residues. Germline CDR1 is SGHVS and CDR2 is FNYEAQ. As DNA, the CDR3 is TGTGCCACCCGAGTTAGCGGGGGCACCGGGGAGCTGTTTTTT. Translating gives CATRVSGGTGELFF.

The genes are TRBV7-2 and TRBJ1-2; D may be TRBD1 (5 bases). The CDR3 loop spans 15 amino acids. Trimming pared 5 bases from V and 8 bases from J, leaving 21 bases between. Looked up from germline, CDR1 is SGHTA and CDR2 is FQGNSA. The CDR3 DNA follows: TGTGCCAGCAGCCCTAGTTCGACAGACTTCATGGGCTACACCTTC. It codes for CASSPSSTDFMGYTF.

The V call is TRBV28, the J call TRBJ1-1; maybe TRBD1 (5 bases). The CDR3 loop spans 13 amino acids. V was shortened by 4 bases and J by 1 base, with 7 bases between the two germline ends. From germline, CDR1 is MDHEN and CDR2 SYDVKM. The CDR3 nucleotides are TGTGCCAGCAGTTATCAGGGGAACACTGAAGCTTTCTTT. Translated, it gives CASSYQGNTEAFF.

Details on this clone: The junction does not match germline at one end; this may be a read error. The CDR3 DNA reads TGTTCCAGCAGCTTGGGGGGAATGAACACTGAAGCTTTCTTT. This encodes CSSSLGGMNTEAFF. The V and J genes are TRBV7-9 and TRBJ1-1; TRBD1 might be the D (5 bases). The CDR3 contains 14 residues. CDR1 is SEHNR, CDR2 FQNEAQ, per germline (reference sequence).

The table lists this clone with a few counts. The chain combines TRBV6-1 with TRBJ1-2; D is perhaps TRBD1 (6 bases). CDR3 length: 12 residues. Trimming shortened V by 8 bases and J by 7 bases, and 14 bases separated the two germline ends. The germline gives CDR1 MNHNS, CDR2 SASEGT. CDR3 protein: CASVEGEGGYTF. CDR3 DNA: TGTGCCAGCGTTGAGGGGGAGGGTGGCTACACCTTC.

The chain has TRBV4-2 and TRBJ2-2; tentative D call: TRBD2 (5 bases). Germline CDR1 LGHNA, CDR2 YNFKEQ. The germline V and J ends were trimmed by 0 bases and 0 bases, with 8 bases remaining between them. This CDR3 contains 16 residues. CDR3 nucleotides: TGTGCCAGCAGCCAAGATCGGGGTGCGAACACCGGGGAGCTGTTTTTT. This encodes CASSQDRGANTGELFF.

The J gene is TRBJ1-5, the V gene TRBV27; D perhaps matches TRBD1 (6 bases). The CDR3 totals 15 residues. Trimming pared 3 bases from V and 3 bases from J, leaving 12 bases between. The germline V gene has CDR1 MNHEY and CDR2 SMNVEV (reference sequence). CDR3 protein: CASSFYRDDNQPQHF. DNA for the CDR3: TGTGCCAGCAGTTTCTACAGGGATGACAATCAGCCCCAGCATTTT.

The chain uses TRBV18 and TRBJ2-7; D gene ambiguous. This CDR3 is built from 14 residues. The V gene lost 3 bases and the J gene lost 2 bases, with 11 bases spanning the gap. Looked up from germline, CDR1 is KGHSH and CDR2 is LQKENI. The CDR3 loop reads CASSPRTEPYEQYF. Here the CDR3 DNA reads TGTGCCAGCTCACCTAGAACAGAACCCTACGAGCAGTACTTC.

The chain employs TRBV6-6 and TRBJ1-4; D might be TRBD1 (5 bases). This CDR3 is 14 amino acids long. Looked up from germline, CDR1 is MNHNY and CDR2 is SVGAGI (reference sequence). Trimming took 7 bases from V and 7 from J, leaving 16 bases between them. This CDR3 is CASNQGDMGEKLFF. The CDR3 nucleotides are TGTGCCAGCAACCAGGGCGACATGGGTGAAAAACTGTTTTTT.

The rearrangement links TRBV7-8 to TRBJ2-7; 8 bases map to TRBD2. V gave up 5 bases and J gave up 6 bases; unmatched junction bases: 18. The germline gives CDR1 SGHVS, CDR2 FQNEAQ. This CDR3 has 17 residues. CDR3 in amino acids: CASSLGSAGGPMGEQYF. CDR3 bases: TGTGCCAGCAGCCTAGGCTCGGCGGGGGGACCGATGGGCGAGCAGTACTTC.

This clone was counted once. The chain is built from TRBV7-2 and TRBJ2-1, with D possibly being TRBD2 (5 bases). The length of the CDR3 is 15 residues. CDR1 and CDR2 (germline): SGHTA, FQGNSA. V dropped 1 base and J dropped 7 bases, with 14 bases sitting between them. CDR3 residues: CASSLDLVRVNEQFF. CDR3 in DNA: TGTGCCAGCAGCTTAGATTTGGTGAGGGTGAATGAGCAGTTCTTC. Drawing the rest from reference TRBV7-2 and TRBJ2-1, the complete variable domain is GAGVSQSPSNKVTEKGKDVELRCDPISGHTALYWYRQSLGQGLEFLIYFQGNSAPDKSGLPSDRFSAERTGGSVSTLTIQRTQQEDSAVYLCASSLDLVRVNEQFFGPGTRLTVL.

This rearrangement joins TRBV14 to TRBJ1-2, with a possible D match to TRBD1 (5 bases). Germline CDR1 and CDR2: SGHDN and FVKESK. V was cut by 0 bases and J by 3 bases, with 14 bases left in between. The CDR3 totals 16 residues. The CDR3 DNA reads as TGTGCCAGCAGCCAAGATTGGAGGGGCTCGGACTATGGCTACACCTTC. This translates into CASSQDWRGSDYGYTF.